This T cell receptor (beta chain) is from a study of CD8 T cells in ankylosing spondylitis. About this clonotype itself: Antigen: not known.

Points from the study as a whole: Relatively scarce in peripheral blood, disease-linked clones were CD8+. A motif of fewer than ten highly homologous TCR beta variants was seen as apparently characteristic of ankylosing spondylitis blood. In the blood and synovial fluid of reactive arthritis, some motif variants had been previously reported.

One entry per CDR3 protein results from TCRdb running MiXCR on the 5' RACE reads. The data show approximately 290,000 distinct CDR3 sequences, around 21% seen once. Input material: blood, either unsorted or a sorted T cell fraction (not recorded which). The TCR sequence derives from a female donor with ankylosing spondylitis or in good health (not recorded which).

CDR3 DNA: TGTGCCAGCAGCCAGATACCGACAGGAGGTACGAATGAGCAGTTCTTC. Residues: CASSQIPTGGTNEQFF. The rearrangement joins TRBV3-1 to TRBJ2-1, with D tentatively TRBD1 (6 bases). This CDR3 contains 16 residues. Between the trimmed V and J ends, which lost 3 bases and 7 bases, there was a span of 19 bases. Germline values: CDR1 LGHDT, CDR2 YNNKEL (reference sequence).